Listed below are T cell receptor beta chains from one sample, sequenced in a study of blood T cell repertoires in COVID-19. Here immunoSEQ multiplex PCR was the method, and the copy in TCRdb shows in-frame clones only, minus some. The table has fewer than 350,000 clones, 75% to 90% seen once; the top ten hold 4.6%. Sequenced material: peripheral blood. The receptors come from a middle-aged man with acute or convalescent COVID-19. The CDR3 runs from the conserved cysteine through the conserved F or W.

>TRBJ1-2|14|TRBV2
CASSEDPGTGRHTF
>TRBJ2-1|14|TRBV10-3
CAISGPPGDNEQFF
>TRBJ1-3|15|TRBV7-2
CASSLWGTAGNTIYF
>TRBJ2-3|14|TRBV11-2
CASSFGLAGSTQYF
>TRBJ2-6|15|TRBV9
CASSKRTAGANVLTF
>TRBJ1-4|15|TRBV7-2
CASTPGGQPNEKLFF
>TRBJ1-5|12|TRBV3-1/TRBV3-2
CASSYRDQPQHF
>TRBJ1-1|13|TRBV6-5
CASSFTGGTEAFF
>TRBJ2-7|14|TRBV18
CASSPRSGGYEQYF
>TRBJ1-2|13|TRBV27
CASSFSGVYGYTF
>TRBJ2-3|15|TRBV28
CASSLAGGGTDTQYF
>TRBJ1-2|13|TRBV12-3/TRBV12-4
CASSFRQGGGYTF
>TRBJ2-2|16|TRBV7-8
CASSRGGLANTGELFF
>TRBJ2-7|13|TRBV5-1
CASSLPPVYEQYF
>TRBJ2-4|12|TRBV12-3/TRBV12-4
CASTYFREVQYF
>TRBJ1-1|12|TRBV19
CASRRTGPEAFF
>TRBJ1-1|13|TRBV30
CAWSVGSGTGGFF
>TRBJ2-2|15|TRBV30
CAWSGQGGNTGELFF
>TRBJ2-7|13|TRBV6-5
CASSLRVGGEQYF
>TRBJ1-2|13|TRBV2
CASSADRGDGYTF
>TRBJ1-6|14|TRBV18
CASSSSAGNSPLHF
>TRBJ1-2|14|TRBV5-6
CASSLLGRRGGYTF
>TRBJ1-2|11|TRBV6-5
CATGRSDGYTF
>TRBJ1-6|13|TRBV5-6
CASSPAGNSPLHF
>TRBJ2-2|15|TRBV5-1
CASSLGLLNTGELFF
>TRBJ2-7|13|TRBV19
CASSTAGGFQQYF
>TRBJ2-7|18|TRBV3-1/TRBV3-2
CASSQVGLGRGVENEQYF
>TRBJ1-1|15|TRBV18
CASSLYGQGNTEAFF
>TRBJ1-2|15|TRBV11-2
CASSLTGQTISGYTF
>TRBJ1-5|16|TRBV10-2
CASSESILPPRQPQHF
>TRBJ2-7|14|TRBV7-8
CASSPDRVAYEQYF
>TRBJ1-2|16|TRBV7-2
CASTLGFIGQPYGYTF
>TRBJ2-2|15|TRBV18
CASSLLTSGTGELFF
>TRBJ2-3|17|TRBV11-2
CASSSYRDIIRGDTQYF
>TRBJ2-1|16|TRBV19
CASSIRALSGGNEQFF
>TRBJ2-1|14|TRBV10-3
CAISGGGSGYEQFF
>TRBJ2-7|13|TRBV4-2
CASSQDSRDEQYF
>TRBJ2-2|15|TRBV9
CASSGQGSNTGELFF
>TRBJ2-1|15|TRBV5-4
CASSSGLRGSNEQFF
>TRBJ1-1|15|TRBV5-6
CASSSGTGLNTEAFF
>TRBJ2-1|15|TRBV3-1/TRBV3-2
CASSPSSAGRHEQFF
>TRBJ2-3|13|TRBV5-5
CASYPRGSDTQYF
>TRBJ1-4|16|TRBV11-2
CASSLDLGTGAEKLFF
>TRBJ2-3|14|TRBV5-1
CASGQEGSTDTQYF
>TRBJ2-3|12|TRBV7-8
CASSQTGEGQYF
>TRBJ1-2|13|TRBV2
CASRYTDTYGYTF
>TRBJ2-6|16|TRBV10-3
CAISESDRAGANVLTF
>TRBJ2-7|15|TRBV6-5
CASTTGRAISYEQYF
>TRBJ2-2|15|TRBV5-6
CASSFRQGRAGELFF
>TRBJ2-7|14|TRBV19
CASSTGQGIYEQYF
>TRBJ1-1|15|TRBV3-1/TRBV3-2
CASSHHGTGNTEAFF
>TRBJ1-6|13|TRBV18
CASSPGGDSPLHF
>TRBJ1-1|15|TRBV5-1
CASSFQVGSGTEAFF